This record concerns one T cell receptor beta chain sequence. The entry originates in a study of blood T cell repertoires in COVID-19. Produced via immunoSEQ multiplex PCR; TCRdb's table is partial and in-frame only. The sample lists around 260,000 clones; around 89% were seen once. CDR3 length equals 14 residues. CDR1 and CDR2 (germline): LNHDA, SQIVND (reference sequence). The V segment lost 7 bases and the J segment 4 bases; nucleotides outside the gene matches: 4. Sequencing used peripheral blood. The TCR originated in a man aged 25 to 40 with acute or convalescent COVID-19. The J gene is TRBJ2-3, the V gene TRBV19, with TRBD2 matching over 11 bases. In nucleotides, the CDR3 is TGTGCCAGTACCTTAGCGGGGGGGCCAGATACGCAGTATTTT. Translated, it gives CASTLAGGPDTQYF.